This is a list of T cell receptor beta chains from one sample in a study of molecular identifiers for immune sequencing clone quantification. From the PCR reads, TCRdb called clonotypes with MiXCR, one entry per CDR3 protein. The sample contains about half a million distinct CDR3 sequences, roughly 26% of which appear only once. The sample was naive CD8+ T cells from blood, with Jurkat cell RNA spiked in. These receptors all come from a human donor in good health. Some libraries in this study had Jurkat cell RNA spiked in. Each CDR3 is given with its conserved first and last residue. The D gene is left open where the match is weak. Some rows mark clone size as missing; the rest say once, few, many or name a class of expanded clone.

V gene,D gene,clone size,J gene,CDR3 DNA,CDR3 protein
TRBV19,TRBD1,NA,TRBJ1-2,TGTGCCAGTAATACTGGGACAGGGAGCTATGGCTACCCCTTC,CASNTGTGSYGYPF
TRBV7-9,TRBD2,few,TRBJ2-7,TGTGCCAGCAGCCCAACCGGGACTAGCGGTGTCCACGAGCAGTACTTC,CASSPTGTSGVHEQYF
TRBV9,NA,few,TRBJ2-7,TGTGCCAGCAGCGTAGGGGGTAGCGTCTCCTACGAGCAGTACTTC,CASSVGGSVSYEQYF
TRBV19,TRBD1,many,TRBJ1-4,TGTGCCAGTAGTAGGGCGGACAGGGGACCTGAAAAACTGTTTTTT,CASSRADRGPEKLFF
TRBV20-1,NA,many,TRBJ2-3,TGCAGTGGGGCTGCCGAAAACACAGATACGCAGTATTTT,CSGAAENTDTQYF
TRBV19,TRBD1,NA,TRBJ1-1,TGTGCCAGTAGTGTGACAGGGTCCTCCACTGAAGCTTCCTTT,CASSVTGSSTEASF
TRBV6-5,TRBD2,NA,TRBJ2-5,TGTGCCAGCTCTCCTCTCCTTGCTAGCGGGGGGCGAGAGACCCAGTACTTC,CASSPLLASGGRETQYF
TRBV7-8,TRBD2,few,TRBJ2-2,TGTGCCAGCAGCCAGAAGCGGGGGGGCCGAACCGGGGAGCTGTTTTTT,CASSQKRGGRTGELFF
TRBV11-2,NA,NA,TRBJ2-1,TGTGCCAGCAGCTTACACAGCCTAAATGAGCAGTTCTTC,CASSLHSLNEQFF
TRBV25-1,TRBD2,many,TRBJ2-7,TGTGCCATCGAGGGAGGGTCCGAGCAGTACTTC,CAIEGGSEQYF
TRBV11-2,NA,NA,TRBJ1-6,TGTGCCAGCAGCTCACCTGTCGGGGCCTCCTATAATTCACCCCTCCACTTT,CASSSPVGASYNSPLHF
TRBV28,TRBD1,many,TRBJ1-5,TGTGCCAGCGAGGGACAGGGGGCTCGTCAGCCCCAGCATTTT,CASEGQGARQPQHF
TRBV5-1,NA,NA,TRBJ1-1,TGCGCCAGCAGCTTGGGTACGGGGTCGGGGACTGAAACTTTCTTT,CASSLGTGSGTETFF
TRBV6-4,NA,few,TRBJ2-2,TGTGCCATCCCTGGACGGGGCACCGGGGAGCTGTTTTTT,CAIPGRGTGELFF
TRBV11-2,NA,once,TRBJ2-1,TGTGCCAGCCGCGCGCAGGGGACCTACAATGAGCAGTTCTTC,CASRAQGTYNEQFF